This passage covers 7 T cell receptor beta chains from one sample sequenced in a study of blood T cell repertoires in COVID-19. Generated by immunoSEQ multiplex PCR, the TCRdb table keeps only in-frame clones and is missing some. Of 150,000 to 200,000 clones listed, over 80% are singletons. The specimen sequenced was PBMCs or T cells enriched from blood (not recorded which). Every receptor here comes from a man between 65 and 80 years old who had been exposed to COVID-19.

The CDR3 nucleotides are TGTGCCAGTAGTATAGGACGGGGGGCGGCGGGAGAGCAGTTCTTC. It specifies CASSIGRGAAGEQFF. The chain uses TRBV19 and TRBJ2-1; a weak D match, TRBD2 (7 bases). Trimming removed 1 base from V and 10 bases from J, with 17 bases in between. In germline, CDR1 is LNHDA, CDR2 SQIVND (reference sequence). The CDR3 totals 15 residues.

The chain employs TRBV7-8 and TRBJ2-3, with 9 bases that match TRBD2. CDR3 length equals 16 residues. V was clipped by 7 bases and J by 4 bases; unmatched bases: 12. Germline V gene lookup returns CDR1 SGHVS and CDR2 FQNEAQ. CDR3 sequence: CASTPYDSGSADTQYF. CDR3 nucleotides: TGTGCCAGCACCCCCTACGATAGCGGGAGCGCAGATACGCAGTATTTT.

In its sample, this clone was seen once. In DNA form, the CDR3 reads TGTGCCAGCAGTTCCGAAGGACAGTACACCGGGGAGCTGTTTTTT. This sequence encodes CASSSEGQYTGELFF. The chain joins TRBV27 to TRBJ2-2; a weak D match, TRBD1 (6 bases). V lost 4 bases and J 3 bases, leaving 12 bases between the germline ends. CDR1 and CDR2 from the germline V gene are MNHEY and SMNVEV (reference sequence). The length of the CDR3 is 15 residues.

The chain has TRBV5-1 and TRBJ2-7, with D possibly being TRBD2 (6 bases). Between the trimmed V and J ends, which lost 3 bases and 5 bases, there was a span of 12 bases. There are 13 residues in the CDR3. Germline CDR1 is SGHRS and CDR2 is YFSETQ. CDR3 loop: CASSSPERDEQYF. The DNA for the CDR3 is TGCGCCAGCAGCTCTCCGGAGCGGGACGAGCAGTACTTC.

The gene calls are TRBV28 and TRBJ2-1; TRBD2 matches at 7 bases. Trimming cost V 5 bases and J 4 bases; bases outside gene matches: 8. The CDR3 is made up of 15 amino acids. CDR1 is MDHEN and CDR2 is SYDVKM in the germline V gene. The CDR3 loop reads CASSHQRDLYNEQFF. CDR3 DNA sequence: TGTGCCAGCAGTCACCAGCGGGATCTGTACAATGAGCAGTTCTTC. Using reference TRBV28 and TRBJ2-1 for the parts outside the CDR3, the full variable domain is DVKVTQSSRYLVKRTGEKVFLECVQDMDHENMFWYRQDPGLGLRLIYFSYDVKMKEKGDIPEGYSVSREKKERFSLILESASTNQTSMYLCASSHQRDLYNEQFFGPGTRLTVL.

The chain carries TRBV4-1 and TRBJ2-2; TRBD1 aligns across 7 bases. The CDR3 has 15 residues. Germline CDR1 MGHRA, CDR2 YSYEKL. V shed 4 bases, J shed 1 base, and the junction held 3 bases outside the gene matches. The CDR3 spells CASSLNRGNTGELFF. The CDR3 nucleotides read TGCGCCAGCAGCCTAAACAGGGGGAACACCGGGGAGCTGTTTTTT.

This sequence joins TRBV28 and TRBJ1-2, with 8 bases that match TRBD1. V lost 5 bases, J lost 7 bases, and 6 bases stayed unmatched. The CDR3 covers 13 residues. CDR1 and CDR2 (germline): MDHEN, SYDVKM. The CDR3 nucleotides are TGTGCCAGCAGTCCTGGACAGGGAGGTGGCTACACCTTC. Protein: CASSPGQGGGYTF.